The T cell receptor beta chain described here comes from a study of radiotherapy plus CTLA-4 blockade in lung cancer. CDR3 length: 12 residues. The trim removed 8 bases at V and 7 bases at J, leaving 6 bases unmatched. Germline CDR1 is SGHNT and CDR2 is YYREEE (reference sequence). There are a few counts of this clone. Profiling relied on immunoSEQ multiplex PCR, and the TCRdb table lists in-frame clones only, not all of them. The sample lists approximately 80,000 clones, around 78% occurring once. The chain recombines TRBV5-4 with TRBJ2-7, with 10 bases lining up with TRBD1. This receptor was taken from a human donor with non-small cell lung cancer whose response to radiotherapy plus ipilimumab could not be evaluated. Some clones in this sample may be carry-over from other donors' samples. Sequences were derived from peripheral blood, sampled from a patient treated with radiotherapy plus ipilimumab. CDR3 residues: CARRQGAVEQYF. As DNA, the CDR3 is TGTGCCAGAAGACAGGGGGCTGTAGAGCAGTACTTC.